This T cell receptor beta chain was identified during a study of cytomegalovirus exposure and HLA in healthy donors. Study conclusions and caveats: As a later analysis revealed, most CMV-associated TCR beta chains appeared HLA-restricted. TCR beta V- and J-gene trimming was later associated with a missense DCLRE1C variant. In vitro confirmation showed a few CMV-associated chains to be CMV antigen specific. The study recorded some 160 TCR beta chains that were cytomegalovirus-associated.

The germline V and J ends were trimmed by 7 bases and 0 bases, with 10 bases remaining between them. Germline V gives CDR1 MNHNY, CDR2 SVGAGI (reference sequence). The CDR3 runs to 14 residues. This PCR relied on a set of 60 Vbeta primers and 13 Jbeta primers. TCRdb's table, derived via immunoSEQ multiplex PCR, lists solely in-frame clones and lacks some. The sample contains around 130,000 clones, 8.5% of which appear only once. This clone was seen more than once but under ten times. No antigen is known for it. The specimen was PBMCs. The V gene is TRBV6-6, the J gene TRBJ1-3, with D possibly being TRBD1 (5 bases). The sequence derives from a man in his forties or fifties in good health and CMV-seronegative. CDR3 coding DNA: TGTGCCAGCAAGGGGCAGAGCTCTGGAAACACCATATATTTT. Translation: CASKGQSSGNTIYF.